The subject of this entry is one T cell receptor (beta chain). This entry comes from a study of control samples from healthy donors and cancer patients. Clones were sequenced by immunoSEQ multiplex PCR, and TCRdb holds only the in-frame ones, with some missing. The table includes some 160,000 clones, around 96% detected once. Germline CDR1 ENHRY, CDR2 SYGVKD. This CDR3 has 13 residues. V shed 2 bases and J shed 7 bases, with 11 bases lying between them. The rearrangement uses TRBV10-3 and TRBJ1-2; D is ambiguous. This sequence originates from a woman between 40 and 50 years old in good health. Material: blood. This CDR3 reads CAISESRSGGYTF. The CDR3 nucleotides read TGTGCCATCAGTGAGAGCCGGTCAGGTGGCTACACCTTC.